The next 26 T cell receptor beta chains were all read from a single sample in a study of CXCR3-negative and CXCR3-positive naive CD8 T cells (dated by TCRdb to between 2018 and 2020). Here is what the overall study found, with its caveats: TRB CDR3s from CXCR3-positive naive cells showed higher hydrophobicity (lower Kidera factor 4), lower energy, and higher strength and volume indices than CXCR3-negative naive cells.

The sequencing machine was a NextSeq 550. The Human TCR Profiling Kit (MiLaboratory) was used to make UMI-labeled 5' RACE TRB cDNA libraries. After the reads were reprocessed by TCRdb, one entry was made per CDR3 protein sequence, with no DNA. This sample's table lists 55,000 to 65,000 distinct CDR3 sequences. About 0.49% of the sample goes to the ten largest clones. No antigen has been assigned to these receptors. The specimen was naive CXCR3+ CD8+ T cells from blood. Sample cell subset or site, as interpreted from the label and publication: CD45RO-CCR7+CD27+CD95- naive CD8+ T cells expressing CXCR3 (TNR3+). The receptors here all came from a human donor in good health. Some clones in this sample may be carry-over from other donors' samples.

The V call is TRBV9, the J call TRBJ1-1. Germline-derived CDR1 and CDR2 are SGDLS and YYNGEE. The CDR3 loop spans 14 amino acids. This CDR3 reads CASSVDGRDTEAFF.

The CDR3: CASSFDSTTTQYF. This rearrangement joins TRBV7-9 to TRBJ2-5; with no DNA, the TCRdb D assignment of TRBD1 cannot be verified. The CDR3 covers 13 residues. Germline V gene data show CDR1 as SEHNR and CDR2 as FQNEAQ (reference sequence).

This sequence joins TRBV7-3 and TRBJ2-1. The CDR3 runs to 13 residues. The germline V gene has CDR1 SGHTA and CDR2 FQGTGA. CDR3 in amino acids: CASSLSSLYEQFF.

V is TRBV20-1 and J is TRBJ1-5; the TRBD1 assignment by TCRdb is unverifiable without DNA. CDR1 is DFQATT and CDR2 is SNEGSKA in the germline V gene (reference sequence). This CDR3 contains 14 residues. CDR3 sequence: CSASRDAEVEPQHF.

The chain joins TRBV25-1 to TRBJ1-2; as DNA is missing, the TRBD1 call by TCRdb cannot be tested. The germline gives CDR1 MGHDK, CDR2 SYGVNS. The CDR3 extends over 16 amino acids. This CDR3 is CASSGIFSGRGYGYTF.

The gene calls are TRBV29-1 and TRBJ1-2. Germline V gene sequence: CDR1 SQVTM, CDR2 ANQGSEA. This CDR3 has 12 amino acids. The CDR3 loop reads CSVEDSVWGYTF.

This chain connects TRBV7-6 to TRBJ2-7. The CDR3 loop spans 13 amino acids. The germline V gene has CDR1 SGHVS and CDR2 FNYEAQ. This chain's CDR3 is CASSLGRNYEQYF.

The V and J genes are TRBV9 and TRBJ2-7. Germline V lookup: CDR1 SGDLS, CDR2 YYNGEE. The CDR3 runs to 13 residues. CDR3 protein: CASSVESWYEQYF. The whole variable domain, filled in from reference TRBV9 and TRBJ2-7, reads DSGVTQTPKHLITATGQRVTLRCSPRSGDLSVYWYQQSLDQGLQFLIQYYNGEERAKGNILERFSAQQFPDLHSELNLSSLELGDSALYFCASSVESWYEQYFGPGTRLTVT.

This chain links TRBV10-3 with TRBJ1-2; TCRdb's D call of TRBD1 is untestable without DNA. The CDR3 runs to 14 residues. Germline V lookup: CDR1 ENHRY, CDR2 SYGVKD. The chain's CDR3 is CAILSDRDFYGYTF.

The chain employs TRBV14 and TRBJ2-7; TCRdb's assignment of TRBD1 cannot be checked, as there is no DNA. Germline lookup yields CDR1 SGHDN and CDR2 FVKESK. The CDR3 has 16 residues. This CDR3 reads CASSQDGTGISYEQYF.

The CDR3 loop reads CASSFFDTQYF. V and J are TRBV12-3 or TRBV12-4 and TRBJ2-3. CDR3 size: 11 residues.

This CDR3 reads CASSLTGVVRETQYF. The gene calls are TRBV7-2 and TRBJ2-5; TCRdb's D call of TRBD1 is untestable without DNA. The CDR3 has 15 residues. Germline CDR1 SGHTA, CDR2 FQGNSA. Drawing the rest from reference TRBV7-2 and TRBJ2-5, the complete variable domain is GAGVSQSPSNKVTEKGKDVELRCDPISGHTALYWYRQSLGQGLEFLIYFQGNSAPDKSGLPSDRFSAERTGGSVSTLTIQRTQQEDSAVYLCASSLTGVVRETQYFGPGTRLLVL.

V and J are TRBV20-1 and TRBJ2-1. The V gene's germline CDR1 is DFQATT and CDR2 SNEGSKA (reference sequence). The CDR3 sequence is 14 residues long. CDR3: CSARTGSSYNEQFF.

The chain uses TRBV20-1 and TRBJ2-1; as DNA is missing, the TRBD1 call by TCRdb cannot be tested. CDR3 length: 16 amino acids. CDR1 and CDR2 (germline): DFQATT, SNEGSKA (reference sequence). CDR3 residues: CSAEAGGRLLQWEQFF.

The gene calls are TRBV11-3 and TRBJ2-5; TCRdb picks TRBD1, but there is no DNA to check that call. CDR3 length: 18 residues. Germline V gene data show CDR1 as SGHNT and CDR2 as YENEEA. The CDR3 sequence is CASSLALRQPPGQETQYF.

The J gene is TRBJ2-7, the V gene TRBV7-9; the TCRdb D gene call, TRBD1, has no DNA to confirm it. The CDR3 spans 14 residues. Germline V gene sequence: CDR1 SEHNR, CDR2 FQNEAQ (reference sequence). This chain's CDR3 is CASSSPGPSYEQYF.

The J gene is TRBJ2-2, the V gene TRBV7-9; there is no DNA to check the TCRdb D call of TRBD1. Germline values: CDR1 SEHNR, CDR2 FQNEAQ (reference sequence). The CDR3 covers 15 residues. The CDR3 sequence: CAGVSNTGELYLPFF.

CDR3 sequence reads: CASSDRFGQGTEQFF. V usage is TRBV2 and J usage is TRBJ2-1; as DNA is missing, the TRBD1 call by TCRdb cannot be tested. Germline CDR1 is SNHLY and CDR2 is FYNNEI. The CDR3 covers 15 residues.

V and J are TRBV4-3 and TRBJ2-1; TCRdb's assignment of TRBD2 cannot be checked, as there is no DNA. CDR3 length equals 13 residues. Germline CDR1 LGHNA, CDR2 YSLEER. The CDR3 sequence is CASSQGLADEQFF.

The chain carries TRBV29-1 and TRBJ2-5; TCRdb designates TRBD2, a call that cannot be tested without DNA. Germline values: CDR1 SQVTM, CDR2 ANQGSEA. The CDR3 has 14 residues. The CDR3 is CSVNAWESQETQYF. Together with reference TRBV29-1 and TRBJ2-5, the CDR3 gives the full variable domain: SAVISQKPSRDICQRGTSLTIQCQVDSQVTMMFWYRQQPGQSLTLIATANQGSEATYESGFVIDKFPISRPNLTFSTLTVSNMSPEDSSIYLCSVNAWESQETQYFGPGTRLLVL.

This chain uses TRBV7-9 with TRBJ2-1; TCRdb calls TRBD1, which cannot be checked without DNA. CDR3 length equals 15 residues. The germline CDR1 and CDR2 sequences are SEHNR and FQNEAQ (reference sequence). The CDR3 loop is CASSARDDQYNEQFF.

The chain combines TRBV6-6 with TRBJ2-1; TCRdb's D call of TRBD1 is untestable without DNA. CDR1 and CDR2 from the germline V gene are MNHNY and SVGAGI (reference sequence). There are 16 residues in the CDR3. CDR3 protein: CASSYGQGASYNEQFF.

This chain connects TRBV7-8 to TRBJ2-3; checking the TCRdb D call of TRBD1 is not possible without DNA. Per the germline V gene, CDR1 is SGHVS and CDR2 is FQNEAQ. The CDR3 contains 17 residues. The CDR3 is CASSLGGRGSETDTQYF.

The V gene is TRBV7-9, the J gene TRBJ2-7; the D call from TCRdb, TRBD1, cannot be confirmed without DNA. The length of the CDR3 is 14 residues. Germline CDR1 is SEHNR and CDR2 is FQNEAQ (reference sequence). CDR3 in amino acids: CASSFTGEVSEQYF.

CDR3 region: CSVQGGRLVGAFF. This chain joins TRBV29-1 and TRBJ1-1; TCRdb lists TRBD1, though no DNA is available to test this call. The germline gives CDR1 SQVTM, CDR2 ANQGSEA. The CDR3 runs 13 residues.

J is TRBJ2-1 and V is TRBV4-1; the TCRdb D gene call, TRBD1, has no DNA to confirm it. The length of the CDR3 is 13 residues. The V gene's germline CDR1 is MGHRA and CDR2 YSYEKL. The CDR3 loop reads CASSQYDSPEQFF.